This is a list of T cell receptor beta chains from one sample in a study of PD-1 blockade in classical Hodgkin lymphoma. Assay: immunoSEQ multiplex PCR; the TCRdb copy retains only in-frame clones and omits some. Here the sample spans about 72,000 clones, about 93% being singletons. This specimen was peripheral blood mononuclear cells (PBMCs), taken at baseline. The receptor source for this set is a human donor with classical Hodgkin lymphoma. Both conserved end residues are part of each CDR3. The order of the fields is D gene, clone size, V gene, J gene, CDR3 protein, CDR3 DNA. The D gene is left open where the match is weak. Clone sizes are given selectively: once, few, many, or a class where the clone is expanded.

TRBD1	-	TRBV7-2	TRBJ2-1	CASSLRGQGANEQFF	TGTGCCAGCAGCTTAAGGGGACAGGGGGCTAATGAGCAGTTCTTC
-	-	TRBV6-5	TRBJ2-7	CASSYLGQNSYEQYF	TGTGCCAGCAGTTACCTGGGACAAAACTCCTACGAGCAGTACTTC
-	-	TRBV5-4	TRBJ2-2	CASSLVPERTGELFF	TGTGCCAGCAGCTTGGTGCCAGAAAGGACCGGGGAGCTGTTTTTT
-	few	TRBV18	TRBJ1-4	CASSNSRNEKLFF	TGTGCCAGCTCGAACAGTCGAAATGAAAAACTGTTTTTT
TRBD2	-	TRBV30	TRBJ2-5	CAWSVLREEETQYF	TGTGCCTGGAGTGTCTTGCGGGAGGAAGAGACCCAGTACTTC
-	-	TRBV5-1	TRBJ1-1	CASSSRLENTEAFF	TGCGCCAGCAGCTCCCGGTTGGAAAACACTGAAGCTTTCTTT
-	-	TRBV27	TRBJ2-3	CASSLSAGSTDTQYF	TGTGCCAGCAGTTTATCGGCGGGAAGCACAGATACGCAGTATTTT
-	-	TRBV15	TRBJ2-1	CATTPRLEQGGNEQFF	TGTGCCACCACCCCTCGTTTGGAACAGGGGGGGAATGAGCAGTTCTTC
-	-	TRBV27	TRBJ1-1	CASSLSPVLRVNTEAFF	TGTGCCAGCAGTTTATCCCCAGTTTTACGTGTGAACACTGAAGCTTTCTTT
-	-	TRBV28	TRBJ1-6	CASSLMDKNSPLHF	TGTGCCAGCAGTTTAATGGACAAGAATTCACCCCTCCACTTT
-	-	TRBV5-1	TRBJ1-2	CASSPEWGTNYGYTF	TGCGCCAGCAGCCCGGAGTGGGGGACTAACTATGGCTACACCTTC
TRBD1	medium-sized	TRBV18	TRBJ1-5	CASSPDRASSNQPQHF	TGTGCCAGCTCACCGGACAGGGCCTCTAGCAATCAGCCCCAGCATTTT
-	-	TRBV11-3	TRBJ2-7	CASSLGEFYEQYF	TGTGCCAGCAGCTTGGGCGAGTTCTACGAGCAGTACTTC
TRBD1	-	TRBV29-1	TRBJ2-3	CSVGPRTGESTDTQYF	TGCAGCGTTGGTCCGCGGACAGGGGAGAGCACAGATACGCAGTATTTT
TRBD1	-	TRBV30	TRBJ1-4	CAWEQGARSEKLFF	TGTGCCTGGGAACAGGGGGCGCGATCTGAAAAACTGTTTTTT
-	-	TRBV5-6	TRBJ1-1	CASSLSVTEAFF	TGTGCCAGCAGCTTGTCAGTCACTGAAGCTTTCTTT
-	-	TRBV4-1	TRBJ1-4	CASSLAESTNEKLFF	TGCGCCAGCAGCTTGGCAGAATCAACTAATGAAAAACTGTTTTTT
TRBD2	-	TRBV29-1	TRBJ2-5	CSVVPGTSKETQYF	TGCAGCGTAGTCCCGGGGACTAGCAAGGAGACCCAGTACTTC
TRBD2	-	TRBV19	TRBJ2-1	CASSIMTSSREQFF	TGTGCCAGTAGTATAATGACTAGCTCCCGTGAGCAGTTCTTC
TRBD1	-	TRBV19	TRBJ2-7	CASSMGTGVSYEQYF	TGTGCCAGTAGTATGGGGACAGGGGTTTCCTACGAGCAGTACTTC
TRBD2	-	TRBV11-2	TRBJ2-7	CASSLALAGANEQYF	TGTGCCAGCAGCTTAGCCCTAGCGGGAGCGAACGAGCAGTACTTC
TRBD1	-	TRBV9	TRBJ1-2	CASSAMQGADTF	TGTGCCAGCAGCGCGATGCAGGGGGCTGACACCTTC
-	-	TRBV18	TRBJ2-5	CASSVEETQYF	TGTGCCAGCTCCGTCGAAGAGACCCAGTACTTC
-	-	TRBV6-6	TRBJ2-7	CASSYSRHESYEQYF	TGTGCCAGCAGTTACTCGCGACACGAGTCCTACGAGCAGTACTTC
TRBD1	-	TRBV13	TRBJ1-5	CASSRTGVNQPQHF	TGTGCCAGCAGCCGGACAGGGGTCAATCAGCCCCAGCATTTT
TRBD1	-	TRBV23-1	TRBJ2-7	CASSQSFLGTVGEQYF	TGCGCCAGCAGTCAATCGTTCCTGGGGACAGTCGGCGAGCAGTACTTC
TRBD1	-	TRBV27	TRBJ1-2	CASSWTGGGGYGYTF	TGTGCCAGCAGTTGGACAGGGGGAGGTGGCTATGGCTACACCTTC
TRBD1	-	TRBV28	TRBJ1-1	CASSRRGPPAFF	TGTGCCAGCAGCCGCAGGGGGCCCCCCGCTTTCTTT
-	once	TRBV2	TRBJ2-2	CASSQGFTGELFF	TGTGCCAGCAGCCAGGGCTTTACCGGGGAGCTGTTTTTT
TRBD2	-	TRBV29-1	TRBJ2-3	CSAIGTSGRADTQYF	TGCAGCGCCATCGGGACTAGCGGGAGAGCCGATACGCAGTATTTT
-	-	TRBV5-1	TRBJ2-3	CASSPGSTDTQYF	TGCGCCAGCAGCCCCGGAAGCACAGATACGCAGTATTTT
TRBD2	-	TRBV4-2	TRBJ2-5	CASSPLGSGEETQYF	TGTGCCAGCAGCCCCCTGGGTAGCGGGGAAGAGACCCAGTACTTC
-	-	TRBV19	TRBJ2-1	CASSMVAGISYNEQFF	TGTGCCAGTAGTATGGTGGCGGGGATCTCCTACAATGAGCAGTTCTTC
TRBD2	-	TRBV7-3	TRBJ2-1	CASSLMGTSGTDEQFF	TGTGCCAGCAGCTTAATGGGGACTAGCGGGACTGATGAGCAGTTCTTC
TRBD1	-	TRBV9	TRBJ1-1	CASSDGAGTGNTEAFF	TGTGCCAGCAGCGACGGAGCCGGGACAGGGAACACTGAAGCTTTCTTT
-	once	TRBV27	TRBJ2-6	CASSLKGPHFSGANVLTF	TGTGCCAGCAGTTTAAAGGGACCGCACTTCTCTGGGGCCAACGTCCTGACTTTC
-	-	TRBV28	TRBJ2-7	CASSLTGSSYEQYF	TGTGCCAGCAGTTTAACGGGGAGCTCCTACGAGCAGTACTTC
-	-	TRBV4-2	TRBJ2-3	CASSQDPLYTSTDTQYF	TGTGCCAGCAGCCAAGATCCGCTGTACACTAGCACAGATACGCAGTATTTT
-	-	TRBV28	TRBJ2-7	CASGDYSYEQYF	TGTGCCAGCGGTGACTACTCCTACGAGCAGTACTTC
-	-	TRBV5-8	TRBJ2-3	CASRGSDGNPGGPDTQYF	TGTGCCAGCAGGGGGTCAGACGGGAACCCCGGGGGCCCAGATACGCAGTATTTT
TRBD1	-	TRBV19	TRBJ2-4	CASSIKDRDTYIQYF	TGTGCCAGTAGTATTAAGGACAGGGACACTTACATTCAGTACTTC
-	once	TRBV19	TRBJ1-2	CASKPTDPNYGYTF	TGTGCCAGTAAGCCGACAGACCCTAACTATGGCTACACCTTC
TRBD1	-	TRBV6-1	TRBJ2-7	CASSEFGTAYEQYF	TGTGCCAGCAGTGAATTCGGGACAGCCTACGAGCAGTACTTC
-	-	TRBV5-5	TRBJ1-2	CASSFERVYGYTF	TGTGCCAGCAGCTTCGAGAGGGTATATGGCTACACCTTC
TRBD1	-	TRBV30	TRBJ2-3	CAWSVWDRITDTQYF	TGTGCCTGGAGTGTTTGGGACAGGATCACAGATACGCAGTATTTT
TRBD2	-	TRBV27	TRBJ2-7	CASSLEGSGYYEQYF	TGTGCCAGCAGCTTAGAGGGTAGCGGGTATTACGAGCAGTACTTC
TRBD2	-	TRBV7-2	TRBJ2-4	CASSPGTSGGNGGIQYF	TGTGCCAGCAGCCCCGGGACTAGCGGTGGCAATGGGGGCATTCAGTACTTC
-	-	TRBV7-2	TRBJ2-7	CASSPPAFSPNEQYF	TGTGCCAGCAGCCCGCCGGCGTTTTCTCCCAACGAGCAGTACTTC
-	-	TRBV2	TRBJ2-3	CASSSPTFFTDTQYF	TGTGCCAGCAGTTCGCCTACCTTCTTCACAGATACGCAGTATTTT